This T cell receptor beta chain was retrieved from a study of immune evolution from preneoplasia to lung adenocarcinoma. Study-level findings and limits: Later-stage lesions appeared to have more T cells, more diversity, less clonality. From normal lung to invasive adenocarcinoma, top clone frequencies appeared to decrease.

Histologic diagnosis was independently verified by two lung pathologists. Premalignant or tumor cells were enriched by macro-dissection after pathologic assessment. To note about this clone: Its specificity is unknown.

This table comes from immunoSEQ multiplex PCR, and its TCRdb copy is limited to in-frame clones, with some not included. The sample comprises 3,500 to 4,500 clones, about three quarters of which are singletons, and more than 10% rests with the top ten. The germline gives CDR1 SGHDN, CDR2 FVKESK. The V end lost 6 bases, the J end lost 7 bases, and 12 bases lay between the germline ends. The CDR3 length is 12 residues. This clonotype originated in a person aged 55 to 79 with lung adenocarcinoma. Sequenced: FFPE lung adenocarcinoma in situ tissue. The genes are TRBV14 and TRBJ1-2; D remains unclear. The CDR3 DNA follows: TGTGCCAGCAGTCCGGGCCAGAGTGGCTACACCTTC. This translates into CASSPGQSGYTF.